The clone carrying this T cell receptor (beta chain) was counted only a few times. Its matching antigen is unknown. The CDR3 is 13 amino acids. V was clipped by 5 bases and J by 1 base, with 6 bases between them. Germline CDR1 reads MNHEY; CDR2 reads SMNVEV (reference sequence). These data are taken from a study of T-cell memory formation after mild COVID-19. Each CDR3 protein is one row after TCRdb ran MiXCR on the 5' RACE reads. Here the sample spans under 150,000 distinct CDR3 sequences, over 20% being singletons. Overall study results and limits: Largely, contracting CD4+ clones fell within CM and EM, and contracting CD8+ clones within EMRA.

Specimen: PBMCs or a T cell subset sorted from them (not recorded which). The genes are TRBV27 and TRBJ1-5, with D uncertain. The TCR sequence derives from a man aged 18 to 30 who had mild COVID-19 (a few samples of this study predate the infection). Cell type and time point are not known. DNA for the CDR3: TGTGCCAGCAGTACGTGGAGCAATCAGCCCCAGCATTTT. This gives the protein CASSTWSNQPQHF.